Reported below is one T cell receptor (beta chain). Its antigen target is currently unknown. Per-base quality was not reported, and no clone a single base away is much larger than it. The sample originates from a study of T cell responses to AZD1222 COVID-19 vaccine listed by TCRdb under 2021. As for the study more broadly: TCR sequencing covered over 230 trial participants: about 210 given two doses of AZD1222 and 26 given two doses of MenACWY control vaccine. Trial participants were enrolled into age subgroups of 18-55, 56-69 and 70-plus years, which contained approximately 150, 28 and 58 TCR-sequenced participants, respectively.

V and J are truncated by 3 bases and 5 bases respectively, leaving an intervening sequence of 13 bases. Including cysteine and phenylalanine, the CDR3 has 15 amino acids. Only the CDR3 portion is preserved as DNA: 45 bases, with reading frame beginning at the first base. CDR1 is given as SNHLY and CDR2 as FYNNEI, both from the germline V gene. Read against the paper, the sample's time point label means: about 28 days (+/-7) after the second vaccine dose. AZD1222 recipients with second doses at about 4 weeks or about 12 weeks were pooled, because spike-specific TCR depth and breadth did not differ between schedules. The vaccinee samples were drawn from two UK trials, COV001 and COV002, one of which was a single-blind randomized controlled phase 2/3 trial testing AZD1222 (ChAdOx1 nCoV-19) in healthy adults. Trial participant PBMC samples were collected at day 0 and day 28 after the second dose for TCRbeta chain sequencing.

The paper's findings and limits, for the study overall: Participants were mostly white British, with more females than males. The authors suggested clonal diversity may have been underestimated. Epitopes outside the regions mutated in the B.1.351 and B.1.1.7 variants were reportedly recognized by nearly half of the unique spike-specific TCRs. No day 14 peak-response samples were available, so repertoires were characterized only after the peak T cell response. The whole spike protein was spanned by vaccine-associated CD4 TCRs, and dominant responses were seen in regions 160-218 and 743-854. Conclusions about previously exposed vaccinees are limited, since just six AZD1222 recipients were seropositive for SARS-CoV-2 at baseline. The 56-69-year group was small, and its depth increase did not reach significance, likely because of low power. After two AZD1222 doses, spike-specific TCR breadth and depth were significantly higher than at day 0 and than in MenACWY recipients.

The CDR3 regions of human TCRbeta chains were analyzed by immunosequencing. The paper's data handling went like this. Repertoire TCRs were matched against a reference library of SARS-CoV-2-specific TCRs generated with the MIRA antigen-specificity platform. Breadth was defined as the fraction of unique TCRs that were SARS-CoV-2-associated. Depth was defined as the fraction of total T cells that were SARS-CoV-2-associated. Each spike-specific TCR was assigned to its reactive spike region and to a CD4 or CD8 class using the MIRA data. Log10-transformed breadth and depth values were compared by one-way ANOVA with Sidak's multiple comparisons tests. What TCRdb holds here is the immuneACCESS table cut down to in-frame rearrangements. Part of the clones is not present; checked against another copy, under half of the missing clones reflect an unresolved V gene, and the others are unexplained. The DNA was the basis for D and trimming; V, J and clone size are from that table. The sample records 95,000 to 130,000 clones, almost 95% of which are singletons. Roughly 1.5% of the sample is in the top ten clones.

The TCR comes from an adult who received the AZD1222 COVID-19 vaccine. Sequenced here: peripheral blood, sampled 28 days after the second AZD1222 dose. The sequence joins TRBV2 to TRBJ2-2, with TRBD2 perhaps the D gene, on 5 matching bases. The DNA is TGTGCCAGCAGTGAGAGTGGGAGTGGGACCGGGGAGCTGTTTTTT. This sequence encodes CASSESGSGTGELFF.